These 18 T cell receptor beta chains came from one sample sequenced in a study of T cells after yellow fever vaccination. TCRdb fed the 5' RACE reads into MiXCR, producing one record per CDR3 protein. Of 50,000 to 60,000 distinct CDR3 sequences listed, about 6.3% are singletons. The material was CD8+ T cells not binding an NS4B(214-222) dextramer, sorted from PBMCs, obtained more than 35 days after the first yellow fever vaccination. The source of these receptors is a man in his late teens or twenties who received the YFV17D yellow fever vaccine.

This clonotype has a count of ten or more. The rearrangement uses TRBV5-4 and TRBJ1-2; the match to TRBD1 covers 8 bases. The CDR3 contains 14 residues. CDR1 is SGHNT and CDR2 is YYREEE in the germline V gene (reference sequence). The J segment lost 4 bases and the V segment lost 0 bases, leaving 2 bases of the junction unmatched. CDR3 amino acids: CASSLGQGSYGYTF. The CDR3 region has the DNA TGTGCCAGCAGCTTGGGACAGGGGAGCTATGGCTACACCTTC. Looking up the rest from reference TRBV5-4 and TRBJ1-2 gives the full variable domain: ETGVTQSPTHLIKTRGQQVTLRCSSQSGHNTVSWYQQALGQGPQFIFQYYREEENGRGNFPPRFSGLQFPNYSSELNVNALELDDSALYLCASSLGQGSYGYTFGSGTRLTVV.

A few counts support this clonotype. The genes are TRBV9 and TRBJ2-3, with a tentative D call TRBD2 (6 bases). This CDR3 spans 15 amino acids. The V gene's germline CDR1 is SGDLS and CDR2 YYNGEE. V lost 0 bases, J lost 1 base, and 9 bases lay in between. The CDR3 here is CASSVGGVGTDTQYF. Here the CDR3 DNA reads TGTGCCAGCAGCGTAGGGGGGGTTGGCACAGATACGCAGTATTTT.

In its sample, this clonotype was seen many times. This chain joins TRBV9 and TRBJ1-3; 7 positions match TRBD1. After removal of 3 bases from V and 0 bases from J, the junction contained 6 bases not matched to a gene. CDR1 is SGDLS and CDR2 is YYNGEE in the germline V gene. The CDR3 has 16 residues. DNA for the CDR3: TGTGCCAGCAGCGAACTCTCAGGGGGCTCTGGAAACACCATATATTTT. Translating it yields CASSELSGGSGNTIYF. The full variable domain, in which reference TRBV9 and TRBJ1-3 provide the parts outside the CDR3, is DSGVTQTPKHLITATGQRVTLRCSPRSGDLSVYWYQQSLDQGLQFLIQYYNGEERAKGNILERFSAQQFPDLHSELNLSSLELGDSALYFCASSELSGGSGNTIYFGEGSWLTVV.

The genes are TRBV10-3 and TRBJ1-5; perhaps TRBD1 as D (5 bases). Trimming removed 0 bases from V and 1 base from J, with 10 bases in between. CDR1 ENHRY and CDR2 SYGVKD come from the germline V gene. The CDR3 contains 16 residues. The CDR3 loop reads CAISESGEESNQPQHF. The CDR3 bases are TGTGCCATCAGTGAGTCAGGGGAAGAGAGCAATCAGCCCCAGCATTTT.

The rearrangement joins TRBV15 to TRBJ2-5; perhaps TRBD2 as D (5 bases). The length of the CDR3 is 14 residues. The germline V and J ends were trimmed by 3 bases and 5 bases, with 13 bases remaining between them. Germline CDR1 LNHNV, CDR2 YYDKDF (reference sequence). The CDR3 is CATSSWWAGETQYF. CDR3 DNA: TGTGCCACCAGCAGTTGGTGGGCGGGTGAGACCCAGTACTTC.

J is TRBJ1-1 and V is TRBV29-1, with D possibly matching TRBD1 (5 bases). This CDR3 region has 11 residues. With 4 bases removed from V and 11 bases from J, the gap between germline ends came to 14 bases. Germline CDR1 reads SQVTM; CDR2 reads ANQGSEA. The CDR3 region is CSVVSSGTAFF. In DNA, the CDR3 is TGCAGCGTTGTATCTTCAGGGACTGCTTTCTTT.

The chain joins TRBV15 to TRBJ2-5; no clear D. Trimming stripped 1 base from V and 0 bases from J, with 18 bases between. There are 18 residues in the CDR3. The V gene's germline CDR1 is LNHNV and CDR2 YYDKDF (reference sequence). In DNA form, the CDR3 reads TGTGCCACCAGCAGAGGAGTGGGGTACTCCCAGGACCAAGAGACCCAGTACTTC. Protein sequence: CATSRGVGYSQDQETQYF. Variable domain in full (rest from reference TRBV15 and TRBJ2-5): DAMVIQNPRYQVTQFGKPVTLSCSQTLNHNVMYWYQQKSSQAPKLLFHYYDKDFNNEADTPDNFQSRRPNTSFCFLDIRSPGLGDTAMYLCATSRGVGYSQDQETQYFGPGTRLLVL.

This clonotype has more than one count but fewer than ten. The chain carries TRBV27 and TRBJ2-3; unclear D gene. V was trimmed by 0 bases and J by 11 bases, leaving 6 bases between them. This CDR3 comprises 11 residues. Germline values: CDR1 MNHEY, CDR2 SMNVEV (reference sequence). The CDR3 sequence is CASSLSIRQYF. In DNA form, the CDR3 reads TGTGCCAGCAGTTTATCGATCCGGCAGTATTTT.

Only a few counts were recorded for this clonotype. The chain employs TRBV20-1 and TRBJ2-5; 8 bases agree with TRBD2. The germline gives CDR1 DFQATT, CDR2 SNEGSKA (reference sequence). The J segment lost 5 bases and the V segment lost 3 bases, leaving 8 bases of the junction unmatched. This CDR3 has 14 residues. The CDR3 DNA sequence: TGCAGTGCTAGTCGGGGGGGCAGGGAGGAGACCCAGTACTTC. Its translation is CSASRGGREETQYF.

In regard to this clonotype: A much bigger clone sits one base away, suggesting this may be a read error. The CDR3, as DNA: TGCGCCAGCAGCCAAGACAGGTCCACGTCTTACGATCAGTACTTC. Translating gives CASSQDRSTSYDQYF. J is TRBJ2-7 and V is TRBV4-3; no clear D gene. The germline V gene has CDR1 LGHNA and CDR2 YSLEER. The CDR3 runs 15 residues.

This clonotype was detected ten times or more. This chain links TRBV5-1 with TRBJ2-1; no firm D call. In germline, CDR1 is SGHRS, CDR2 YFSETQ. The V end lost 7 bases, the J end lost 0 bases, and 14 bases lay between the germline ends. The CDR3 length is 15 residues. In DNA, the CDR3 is TGCGCCAGCTCAGCAGGCCAAAGCTCCTACAATGAGCAGTTCTTC. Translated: CASSAGQSSYNEQFF. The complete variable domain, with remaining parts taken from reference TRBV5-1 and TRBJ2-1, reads KAGVTQTPRYLIKTRGQQVTLSCSPISGHRSVSWYQQTPGQGLQFLFEYFSETQRNKGNFPGRFSGRQFSNSRSEMNVSTLELGDSALYLCASSAGQSSYNEQFFGPGTRLTVL.

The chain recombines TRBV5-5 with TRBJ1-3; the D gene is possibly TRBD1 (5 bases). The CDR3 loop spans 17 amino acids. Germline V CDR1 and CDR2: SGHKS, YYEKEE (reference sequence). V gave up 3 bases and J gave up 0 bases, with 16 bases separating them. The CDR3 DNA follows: TGTGCCAGCAGCTCCTTGTCGGGACGCCACTCTGGAAACACCATATATTTT. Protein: CASSSLSGRHSGNTIYF.

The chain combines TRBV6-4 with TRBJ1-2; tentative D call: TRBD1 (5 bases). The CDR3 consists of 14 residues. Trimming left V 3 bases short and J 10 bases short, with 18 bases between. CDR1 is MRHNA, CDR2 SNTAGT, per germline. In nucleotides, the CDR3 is TGTGCCAGCAGTGAGACGGCCAGGGTAGCGGACTACACCTTC. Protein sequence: CASSETARVADYTF.

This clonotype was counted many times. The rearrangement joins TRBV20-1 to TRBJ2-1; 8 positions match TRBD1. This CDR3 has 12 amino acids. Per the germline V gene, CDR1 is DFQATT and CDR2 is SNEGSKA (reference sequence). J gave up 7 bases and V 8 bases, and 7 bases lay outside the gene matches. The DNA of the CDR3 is TGCAGTCGCCCAGGGGGCCGGAATGAGCAGTTCTTC. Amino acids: CSRPGGRNEQFF.

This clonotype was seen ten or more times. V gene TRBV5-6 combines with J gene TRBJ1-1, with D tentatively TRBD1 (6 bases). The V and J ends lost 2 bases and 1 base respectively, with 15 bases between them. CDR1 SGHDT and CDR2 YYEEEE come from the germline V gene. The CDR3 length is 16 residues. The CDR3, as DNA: TGTGCCAGCAGCTTCCCTTGGACAGCGGGGAACACTGAAGCTTTCTTT. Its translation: CASSFPWTAGNTEAFF.

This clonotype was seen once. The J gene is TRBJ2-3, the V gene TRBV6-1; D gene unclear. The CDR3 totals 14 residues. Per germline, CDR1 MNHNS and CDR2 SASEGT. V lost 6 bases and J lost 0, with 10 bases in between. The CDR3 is CASSLAFSTDTQYF. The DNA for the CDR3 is TGTGCCAGCAGCCTCGCCTTTAGCACAGATACGCAGTATTTT.

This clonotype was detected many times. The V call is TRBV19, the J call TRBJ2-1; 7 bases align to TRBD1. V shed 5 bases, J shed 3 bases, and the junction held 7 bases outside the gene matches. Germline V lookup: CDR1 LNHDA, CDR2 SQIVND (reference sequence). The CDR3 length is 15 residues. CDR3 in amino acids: CASSPGQAFYNEQFF. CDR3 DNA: TGTGCCAGTAGTCCAGGACAGGCGTTCTACAATGAGCAGTTCTTC.

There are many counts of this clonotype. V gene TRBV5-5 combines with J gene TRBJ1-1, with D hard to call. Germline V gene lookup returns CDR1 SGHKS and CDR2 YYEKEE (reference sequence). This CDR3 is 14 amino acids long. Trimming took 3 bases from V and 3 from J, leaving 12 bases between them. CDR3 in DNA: TGTGCCAGCAGCTCCGGACTGATTCACACTGAAGCTTTCTTT. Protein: CASSSGLIHTEAFF.